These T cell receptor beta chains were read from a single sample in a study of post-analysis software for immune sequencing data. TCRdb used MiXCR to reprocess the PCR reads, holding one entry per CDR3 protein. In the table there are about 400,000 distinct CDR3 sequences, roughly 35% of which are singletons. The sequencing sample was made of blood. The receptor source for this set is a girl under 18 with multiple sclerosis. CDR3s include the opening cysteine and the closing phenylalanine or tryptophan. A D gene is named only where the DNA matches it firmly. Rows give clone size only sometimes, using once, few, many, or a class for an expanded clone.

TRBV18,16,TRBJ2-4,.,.,CASSPFQRDAKNIQYF,TGTGCCAGCTCACCCTTCCAGAGGGACGCCAAAAACATTCAGTACTTC
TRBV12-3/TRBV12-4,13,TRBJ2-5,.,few,CASASVGGETQYF,TGTGCCAGCGCGTCTGTGGGGGGAGAGACCCAGTACTTC
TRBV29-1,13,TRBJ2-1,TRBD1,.,CSVDRGRAQEQFF,TGCAGCGTTGACAGGGGGCGCGCTCAGGAGCAGTTCTTC
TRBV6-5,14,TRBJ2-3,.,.,CASSYLMGTDTQYF,TGTGCCAGCAGTTACTTGATGGGCACAGATACGCAGTATTTT
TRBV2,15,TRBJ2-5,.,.,CASSEGGGGRETQYF,TGTGCCAGCAGTGAAGGCGGCGGAGGAAGAGAGACCCAGTACTTC
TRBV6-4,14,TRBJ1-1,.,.,CASSKTGGETEAFF,TGTGCCAGCAGTAAAACAGGAGGGGAGACTGAAGCTTTCTTT
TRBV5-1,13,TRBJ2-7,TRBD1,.,CASSRTGDHEQYF,TGCGCCAGCAGCAGGACAGGGGACCACGAGCAGTACTTC
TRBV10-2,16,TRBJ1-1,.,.,CASSEWGMGTDTEAFF,TGCGCCAGCAGTGAGTGGGGGATGGGGACGGACACTGAAGCTTTCTTT
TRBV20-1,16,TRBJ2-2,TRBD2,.,CSARHWRGGNTGELFF,TGCAGTGCTAGACACTGGCGGGGGGGCAACACCGGGGAGCTGTTTTTT
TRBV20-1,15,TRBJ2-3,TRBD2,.,CSAKTGSGGSDTQYF,TGCAGTGCTAAGACAGGTAGCGGGGGGTCAGATACGCAGTATTTT
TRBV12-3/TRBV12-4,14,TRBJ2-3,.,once,CASSFSETTDTQYF,TGTGCCAGCAGTTTTTCTGAGACCACAGATACGCAGTATTTT
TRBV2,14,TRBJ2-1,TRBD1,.,CASSLPGTDNEQFF,TGTGCCAGCAGTCTACCCGGGACAGACAATGAGCAGTTCTTC
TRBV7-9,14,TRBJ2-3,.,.,CVSSLGDAGDTQYF,TGTGTCAGCAGCCTAGGGGACGCCGGAGATACGCAGTATTTT
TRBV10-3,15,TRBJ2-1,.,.,CAISESGIDYNEQFF,TGTGCCATCAGTGAGAGTGGCATCGACTACAATGAGCAGTTCTTC
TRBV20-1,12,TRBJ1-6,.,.,CSAPRVGSPLHF,TGCAGTGCTCCACGGGTTGGATCACCCCTCCACTTT
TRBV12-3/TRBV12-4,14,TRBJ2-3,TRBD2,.,CASSTSGGGPTQYF,TGTGCCAGCAGTACTAGCGGGGGGGGCCCTACGCAGTATTTT
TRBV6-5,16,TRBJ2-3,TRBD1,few,CASSRTRDRGATTQYF,TGTGCCAGCAGCCGAACCCGGGACAGGGGTGCCACCACGCAGTATTTT
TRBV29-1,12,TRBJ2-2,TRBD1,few,CSVGTVPGELFF,TGCAGCGTCGGGACAGTCCCCGGGGAGCTGTTTTTT
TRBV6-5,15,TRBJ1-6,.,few,CASNKAGNRNSPLHF,TGTGCCAGCAACAAGGCCGGCAACCGGAATTCACCCCTCCACTTT
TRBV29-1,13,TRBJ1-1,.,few,CSVQFPDAPEAFF,TGCAGCGTACAGTTCCCCGATGCCCCTGAAGCTTTCTTT
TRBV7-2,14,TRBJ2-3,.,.,CASSFPRTRDTQYF,TGTGCCAGCAGCTTTCCGAGGACCAGGGATACGCAGTATTTT
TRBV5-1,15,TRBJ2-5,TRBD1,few,CASSLKGQGIRTQYF,TGCGCCAGCAGCTTGAAAGGACAGGGGATTCGGACCCAGTACTTC
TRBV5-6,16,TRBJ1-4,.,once,CASSLGGYTTNEKLFF,TGTGCCAGCAGCTTGGGAGGGTATACAACTAATGAAAAACTGTTTTTT
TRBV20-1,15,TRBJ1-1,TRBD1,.,CSAPTDRSTNTEAFF,TGCAGTGCCCCAACGGACAGGTCCACCAACACTGAAGCTTTCTTT
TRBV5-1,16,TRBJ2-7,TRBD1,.,CASSYLPGTGFYGQYF,TGCGCCAGCAGCTACCTCCCCGGGACAGGTTTCTACGGGCAGTACTTC
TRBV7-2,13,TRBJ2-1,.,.,CASSLARGYEQFF,TGTGCCAGCAGCTTAGCGCGGGGATATGAGCAGTTCTTC
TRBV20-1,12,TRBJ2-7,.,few,CSARNSSYEQYF,TGCAGTGCTAGGAACAGCTCCTACGAGCAGTACTTC
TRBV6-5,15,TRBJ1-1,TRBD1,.,CASRQPTGGNTEAFF,TGTGCCAGCAGGCAGCCGACAGGGGGGAACACTGAAGCTTTCTTT
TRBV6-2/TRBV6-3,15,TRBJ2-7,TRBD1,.,CASSGPGQGSYEQYF,TGTGCCAGCAGTGGTCCGGGACAGGGTTCCTACGAGCAGTACTTC
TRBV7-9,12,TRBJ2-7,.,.,CASSLADCEQYF,TGTGCCAGCAGCTTAGCCGACTGCGAACAGTACTTC
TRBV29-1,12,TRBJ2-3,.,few,CSVDLGTDTQYF,TGCAGCGTTGATCTCGGCACAGATACGCAGTATTTT
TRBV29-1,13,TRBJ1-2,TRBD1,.,CSVEAGGVQGYTF,TGCAGCGTTGAGGCAGGGGGCGTCCAGGGCTACACCTTC
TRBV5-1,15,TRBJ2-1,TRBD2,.,CASSPRDYQYNEQFF,TGCGCCAGCAGTCCCCGGGACTACCAATACAATGAGCAGTTCTTC
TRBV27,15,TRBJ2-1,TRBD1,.,CAIPGGRETRYEQFF,TGTGCCATCCCAGGGGGCAGGGAGACAAGGTATGAGCAGTTCTTC
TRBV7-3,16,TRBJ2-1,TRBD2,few,CASSSDGTNLADKQFF,TGTGCCAGCAGCTCAGATGGGACTAACCTGGCCGATAAACAGTTCTTC
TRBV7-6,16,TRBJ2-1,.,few,CASSGVGASSYNEQFF,TGTGCCAGCAGCGGGGTCGGGGCGAGCTCCTACAATGAGCAGTTCTTC
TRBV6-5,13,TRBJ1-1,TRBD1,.,CASRLDRVTEAFF,TGTGCCAGCAGACTGGACAGGGTCACTGAAGCTTTCTTT
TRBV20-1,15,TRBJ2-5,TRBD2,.,CSAVPLAGGEETQYF,TGCAGTGCTGTCCCTCTAGCGGGGGGAGAGGAGACCCAGTACTTC
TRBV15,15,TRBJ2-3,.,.,CATSREDGSTDTQYF,TGTGCCACCAGCAGAGAGGACGGGAGCACAGATACGCAGTATTTT
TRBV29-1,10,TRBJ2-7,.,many,CSVETHEQYF,TGCAGCGTTGAGACACACGAGCAGTACTTC
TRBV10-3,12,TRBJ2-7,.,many,CAISETGTEQYF,TGTGCCATCAGTGAGACAGGGACCGAGCAGTACTTC
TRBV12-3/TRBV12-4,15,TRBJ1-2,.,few,CASAKGHSALDGYTF,TGTGCCAGTGCTAAGGGACATTCCGCCCTAGATGGCTACACCTTC
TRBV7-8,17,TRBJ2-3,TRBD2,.,CASSLSLAGTSTDTQYF,TGTGCCAGCAGCTTATCTCTAGCGGGGACTAGCACAGATACGCAGTATTTT
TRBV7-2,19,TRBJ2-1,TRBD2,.,CASSTNPRLAGGRYNEQFF,TGTGCCAGCAGCACAAACCCTAGACTAGCGGGGGGGCGGTACAATGAGCAGTTCTTC
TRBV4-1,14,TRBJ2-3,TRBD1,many,CASMDRGNTDTQYF,TGCGCCAGCATGGACAGGGGGAACACAGATACGCAGTATTTT
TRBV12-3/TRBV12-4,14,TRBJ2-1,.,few,CASRAGTALNEQFF,TGTGCCAGCAGGGCCGGGACTGCATTAAATGAGCAGTTCTTC
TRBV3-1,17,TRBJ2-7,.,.,CASSQEPGRDGAMEQYF,TGTGCCAGCAGCCAAGAACCAGGAAGGGACGGGGCTATGGAGCAGTACTTC
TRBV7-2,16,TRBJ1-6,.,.,CASSFSESSYNSPLHF,TGTGCCAGCAGCTTCAGCGAGAGCTCCTATAATTCACCCCTCCACTTT
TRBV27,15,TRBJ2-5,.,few,CASSSAWRGQETQYF,TGTGCCAGCAGTAGCGCGTGGCGGGGTCAAGAGACCCAGTACTTC
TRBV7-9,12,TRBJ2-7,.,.,CASSLGLAEQYF,TGTGCCAGCAGCCTCGGACTTGCCGAGCAGTACTTC
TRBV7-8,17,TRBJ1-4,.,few,CASSLEVYIATNEKLFF,TGTGCCAGCAGCTTAGAGGTCTACATTGCAACTAATGAAAAACTGTTTTTT
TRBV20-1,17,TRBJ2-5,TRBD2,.,CSAREPGLAGIQETQYF,TGCAGTGCTAGAGAGCCGGGACTAGCGGGAATCCAAGAGACCCAGTACTTC
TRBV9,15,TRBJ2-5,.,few,CASSVGWGLQETQYF,TGTGCCAGCAGCGTAGGGTGGGGACTCCAAGAGACCCAGTACTTC
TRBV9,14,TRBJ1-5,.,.,CASSVEGEGGPQHF,TGTGCCAGCAGCGTAGAGGGCGAGGGGGGGCCCCAGCATTTT
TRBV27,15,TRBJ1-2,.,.,CASSSLGGMDYGHTF,TGTGCCAGCAGTTCTCTAGGCGGGATGGACTATGGCCACACCTTC